This T cell receptor beta chain is drawn from a study of tumor and adjacent non-tumor tissue in lung cancer. Broader study findings: TCR diversity was significantly greater in tumor than normal lung tissue. Tumor TCR diversity, when higher, was linked to shorter survival.

In regard to this clonotype: Its target is not known. An end of the junction does not agree with germline; a read error may underlie this.

A modified ARM-PCR protocol with three rounds of nested PCR amplified TCRbeta. TCRdb re-called the multiplex PCR reads through MiXCR, storing one row per CDR3 protein. Of over 80,000 distinct CDR3 sequences listed, 75% to 85% were seen once; the top ten hold 30%. The CDR3 spans 18 residues. Per germline, CDR1 SGHDT and CDR2 YYEEEE. The template was RNA from unsorted bulk tissue. More than 3 cm separated this lung sample from the edge of the tumor. The sequence was obtained from a man aged 55 to 70 with small cell lung cancer. Sample: distant non-tumor lung tissue. The rearrangement joins TRBV5-6 to TRBJ2-1, with TRBD1 identical over 9 bases. The CDR3 sequence: CTSSVGTHGTGRWNEQFF. CDR3 nucleotide sequence: TGTACCAGCAGCGTTGGCACGCACGGGACAGGGCGTTGGAATGAGCAGTTCTTC.